This T cell receptor beta chain was captured by sequencing in a study of blood T cell repertoires in COVID-19. As for the study in general: COVID-19 samples from acute and convalescent phases originated in the United States, Italy and Spain.

Assignments of participants to cohorts depended upon their own reported clinical history. Two negative PCRs, clearance, or symptom resolution characterized the recovered Cohort 3 donors. With V trimmed by 4 bases and J by 2 bases, 5 bases remained unmatched. The CDR3 runs 15 residues. Germline assignment: CDR1 LNHDA and CDR2 SQIVND (reference sequence). Original data processing: Cell counts per sample came from amplifying reference gene primers. The protocol was immunoSEQ multiplex PCR, while the TCRdb copy is restricted to in-frame clones and leaves out a portion. V and J calls and clone size are given by that table; D and trimming were obtained from the DNA. In the table there are 300,000 to 350,000 clones, roughly 90% of which are singletons.

The sequence was collected from a woman under 40 who had recovered from COVID-19. What was sequenced was PBMCs or T cells enriched from blood (not recorded which). This chain uses TRBV19 with TRBJ1-2, with 9 bases aligning to TRBD1. The CDR3 sequence is CASSTRTGANYGYTF. In DNA, the CDR3 is TGTGCCAGTAGTACACGGACAGGGGCCAACTATGGCTACACCTTC.